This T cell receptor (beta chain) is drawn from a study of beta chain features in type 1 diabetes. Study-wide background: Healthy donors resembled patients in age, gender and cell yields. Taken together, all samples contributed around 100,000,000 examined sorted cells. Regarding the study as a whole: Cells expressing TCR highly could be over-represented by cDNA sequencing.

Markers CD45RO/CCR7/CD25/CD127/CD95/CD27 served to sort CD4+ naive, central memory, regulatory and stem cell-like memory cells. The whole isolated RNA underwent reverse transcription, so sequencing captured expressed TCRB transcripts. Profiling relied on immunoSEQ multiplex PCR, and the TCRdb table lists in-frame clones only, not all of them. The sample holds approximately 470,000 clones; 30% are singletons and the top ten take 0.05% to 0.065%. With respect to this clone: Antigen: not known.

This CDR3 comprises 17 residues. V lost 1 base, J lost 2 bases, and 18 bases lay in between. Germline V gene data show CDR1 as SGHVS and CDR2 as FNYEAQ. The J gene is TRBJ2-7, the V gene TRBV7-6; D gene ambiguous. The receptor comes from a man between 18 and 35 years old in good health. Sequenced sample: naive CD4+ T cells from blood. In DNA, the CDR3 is TGTGCCAGCAGCTTAGTCGGTCCCAATGTGGGAACCTACGAGCAGTACTTC. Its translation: CASSLVGPNVGTYEQYF.